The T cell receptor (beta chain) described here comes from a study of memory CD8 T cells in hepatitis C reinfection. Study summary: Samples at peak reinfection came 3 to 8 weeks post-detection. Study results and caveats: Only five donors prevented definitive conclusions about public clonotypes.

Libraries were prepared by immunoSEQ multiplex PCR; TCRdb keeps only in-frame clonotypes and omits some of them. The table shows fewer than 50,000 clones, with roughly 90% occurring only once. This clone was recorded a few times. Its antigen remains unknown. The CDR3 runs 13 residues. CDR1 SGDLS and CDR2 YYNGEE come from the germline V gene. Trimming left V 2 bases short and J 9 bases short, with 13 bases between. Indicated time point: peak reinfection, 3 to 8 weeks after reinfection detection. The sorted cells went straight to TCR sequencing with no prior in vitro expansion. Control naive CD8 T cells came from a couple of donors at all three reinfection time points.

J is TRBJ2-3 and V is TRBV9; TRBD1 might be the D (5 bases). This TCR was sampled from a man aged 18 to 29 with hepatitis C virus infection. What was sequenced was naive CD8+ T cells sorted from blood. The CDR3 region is CASSVWGAETQYF. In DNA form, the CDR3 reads TGTGCCAGCAGCGTGTGGGGCGCCGAGACGCAGTATTTT.